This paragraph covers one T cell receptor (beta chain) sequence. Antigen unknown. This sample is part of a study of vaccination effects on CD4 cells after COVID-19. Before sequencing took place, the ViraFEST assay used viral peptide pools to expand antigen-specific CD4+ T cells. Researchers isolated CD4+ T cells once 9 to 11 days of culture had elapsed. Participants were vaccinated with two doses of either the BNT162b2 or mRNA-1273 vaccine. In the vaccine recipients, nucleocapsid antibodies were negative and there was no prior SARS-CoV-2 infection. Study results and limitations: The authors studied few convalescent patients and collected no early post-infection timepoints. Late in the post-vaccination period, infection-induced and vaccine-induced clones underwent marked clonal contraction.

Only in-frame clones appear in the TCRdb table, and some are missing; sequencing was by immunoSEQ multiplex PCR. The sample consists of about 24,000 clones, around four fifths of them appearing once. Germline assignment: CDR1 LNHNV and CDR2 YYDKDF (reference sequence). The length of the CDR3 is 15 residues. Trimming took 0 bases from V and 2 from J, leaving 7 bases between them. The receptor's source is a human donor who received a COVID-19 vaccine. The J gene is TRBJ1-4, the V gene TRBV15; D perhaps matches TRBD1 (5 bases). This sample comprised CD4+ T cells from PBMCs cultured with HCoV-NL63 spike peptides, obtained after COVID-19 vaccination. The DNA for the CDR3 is TGTGCCACCAGCAGAGATCCAGGGACTAATGAAAAACTGTTTTTT. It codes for CATSRDPGTNEKLFF.